This T cell receptor (beta chain) was recovered during a study of blood T cell repertoires in COVID-19. The method was immunoSEQ multiplex PCR; TCRdb's version includes in-frame clones alone and lacks a portion of them. The sample contains fewer than 120,000 clones, more than 75% of which appear only once. Looked up from germline, CDR1 is SEHNR and CDR2 is FQNEAQ (reference sequence). Between the trimmed V and J ends, which lost 3 bases and 0 bases, there was a span of 9 bases. This CDR3 is 16 amino acids long. The V gene is TRBV7-9, the J gene TRBJ1-6, with unresolved D. The sequence derives from a woman in her fifties or sixties with acute or convalescent COVID-19. The specimen sequenced was peripheral blood. The CDR3 sequence: CASSFAGSSYNSPLHF. CDR3 coding DNA: TGTGCCAGCAGCTTTGCCGGGAGCTCCTATAATTCACCCCTCCACTTT. Full variable domain (remainder filled in from reference TRBV7-9 and TRBJ1-6): DTGVSQNPRHKITKRGQNVTFRCDPISEHNRLYWYRQTLGQGPEFLTYFQNEAQLEKSRLLSDRFSAERPKGSFSTLEIQRTEQGDSAMYLCASSFAGSSYNSPLHFGNGTRLTVT.